The next 3 T cell receptor beta chains were all read from a single sample in a study of blood T cell repertoires in COVID-19. Method: immunoSEQ multiplex PCR; TCRdb's copy keeps in-frame clones and lacks some. In the table there are 390,000 or so clones, around 90% of which are singletons. The sequenced material came from peripheral blood. Receptor source: a man between 18 and 29 years old with active or convalescent COVID-19.

J is TRBJ1-5 and V is TRBV4-1, with 9 nucleotides matching TRBD1. The CDR3 runs 19 residues. V lost 3 bases to trimming and J lost 0 bases; unmatched junction nucleotides: 12. Germline CDR1 and CDR2: MGHRA and YSYEKL. The CDR3 is CASSHKDTGGPFSNQPQHF. The CDR3 DNA is TGCGCCAGCAGCCACAAGGATACAGGGGGCCCATTTAGCAATCAGCCCCAGCATTTT.

The chain carries TRBV6-5 and TRBJ2-7, with 9 bases matching TRBD2. Germline V CDR1 and CDR2: MNHEY, SVGAGI. V gave up 6 bases and J gave up 4 bases; unmatched junction bases: 7. This CDR3 region has 14 residues. The CDR3 reads CASSERGAVYEQYF. The CDR3 coding sequence is TGTGCCAGCAGCGAGCGGGGGGCGGTTTACGAGCAGTACTTC.

A few counts support this clone. The gene calls are TRBV6-2 or TRBV6-3 and TRBJ1-5, with TRBD1 matching over 8 bases. Per germline, CDR1 MNHEY and CDR2 SVGEGT. The CDR3 has 14 amino acids. J gave up 5 bases and V 5 bases, and 5 bases lay outside the gene matches. The CDR3 reads CASSRTGWDQPQHF. CDR3 coding DNA: TGTGCCAGCAGTCGGACAGGGTGGGATCAGCCCCAGCATTTT.